A selection of T cell receptor beta chains follows, all from one sample in a study of blood T cell repertoires in COVID-19. Sequencing was performed with immunoSEQ multiplex PCR; in TCRdb, only in-frame clones are kept and a portion is missing. Here the sample spans about 50,000 clones, roughly nine tenths being singletons. Sequencing was done on a sample of peripheral blood. The receptors were gathered from a man aged 55 to 69 with active or convalescent COVID-19. Each CDR3 is given with its conserved first and last residue. Fields, in order: D gene, J gene, clone size, V gene, CDR3 protein, CDR3 DNA. The D gene is left open where the match is weak. Clone size appears in some rows only: once, few, many, or a class for an expanded clone.

>-|TRBJ1-5|-|TRBV28
CASSLGGRGNQPQHF
TGTGCCAGCAGTTTGGGGGGGCGAGGCAATCAGCCCCAGCATTTT
>-|TRBJ1-1|-|TRBV2
CASRLELNTEAFF
TGTGCCAGCAGGCTCGAGCTAAACACTGAAGCTTTCTTT
>-|TRBJ1-3|-|TRBV18
CASSPGGSGNTIYF
TGTGCCAGCTCACCGGGGGGCTCTGGAAACACCATATATTTT
>-|TRBJ2-6|-|TRBV21-1
CASSSCNPVKDSGANVLTF
TGTGCCAGCAGCAGCTGTAATCCAGTCAAAGACTCTGGGGCCAACGTCCTGACTTTC
>-|TRBJ1-2|-|TRBV5-6
CASSGEVRGHGYTF
TGTGCCAGCAGCGGGGAGGTGAGGGGCCATGGCTACACCTTC
>-|TRBJ1-3|-|TRBV4-1
CASSQGTAFHSGNTIYF
TGCGCCAGCAGCCAAGGGACAGCCTTCCACTCTGGAAACACCATATATTTT
>-|TRBJ1-3|-|TRBV6-5
CASSYGGALSGNTIYF
TGTGCCAGCAGTTACGGGGGGGCGCTCTCTGGAAACACCATATATTTT
>-|TRBJ1-2|once|TRBV6-2/TRBV6-3
CASSSNRAWGYTF
TGTGCCAGCAGCTCCAACAGGGCTTGGGGCTACACCTTC
>-|TRBJ2-7|-|TRBV18
CASSPSSRYEQYF
TGTGCCAGCTCACCATCTTCTCGCTACGAGCAGTACTTC
>TRBD1|TRBJ2-7|-|TRBV9
CASSPQTGVGEQYF
TGTGCCAGCAGCCCGCAGACAGGGGTGGGCGAGCAGTACTTC
>-|TRBJ1-5|-|TRBV24-1
CATKRDPGDQPQHF
TGTGCCACCAAGAGGGATCCAGGGGATCAGCCCCAGCATTTT
>-|TRBJ1-2|-|TRBV5-1
CASSSPTQDGYTF
TGCGCCAGCAGCTCCCCGACCCAGGATGGCTACACCTTC
>TRBD1|TRBJ1-6|few|TRBV5-6
CASSSPDRGESPLHF
TGTGCCAGCAGCTCCCCAGACAGGGGTGAGTCACCCCTCCACTTT
>TRBD1|TRBJ2-7|-|TRBV5-1
CASNMRQGPNYEQYF
TGCGCCAGCAACATGAGACAGGGGCCTAATTACGAGCAGTACTTC
>-|TRBJ2-5|-|TRBV7-6
CASSQRTGGGGETQYF
TGTGCCAGCAGCCAGCGAACAGGGGGAGGGGGAGAGACCCAGTACTTC
>-|TRBJ1-1|-|TRBV7-2
CASSLRLLTTEAFF
TGTGCCAGCAGCTTAAGACTCCTAACCACTGAAGCTTTCTTT
>-|TRBJ2-2|once|TRBV29-1
CSVDQQGNTGELFF
TGCAGCGTCGACCAACAGGGGAACACCGGGGAGCTGTTTTTT
>-|TRBJ2-1|medium-sized|TRBV10-3
CAISVGNEQFF
TGTGCCATCAGTGTCGGCAATGAGCAGTTCTTC
>TRBD1|TRBJ1-1|-|TRBV28
CASSSPGRGLGTEAFF
TGTGCCAGCAGTTCCCCCGGCAGGGGGCTCGGCACTGAAGCTTTCTTT
>-|TRBJ1-6|once|TRBV28
CASSSRRGSYNSPLHF
TGTGCCAGCAGTTCCCGGCGGGGCTCCTATAATTCACCCCTCCACTTT
>-|TRBJ1-6|-|TRBV3-1/TRBV3-2
CASGREGSPLHF
TGTGCCAGCGGCAGGGAAGGTTCACCCCTCCACTTT
>-|TRBJ1-3|once|TRBV19
CASGGLGNTIYF
TGTGCCAGCGGGGGGCTTGGAAACACCATATATTTT